One TCR beta chain is described in this entry. The RNA, roughly 0.45 to 1 ug, was put through reverse transcription using random hexamers. TCRdb passed the immunoSEQ multiplex PCR reads through MiXCR, listing each CDR3 protein once. The table shows fewer than 200,000 distinct CDR3 sequences, with approximately 94% occurring only once. This sample is part of a study of CD8 T cells in Susac syndrome. With V trimmed by 2 bases and J by 0 bases, 2 bases remained unmatched. In germline, CDR1 is SGHRS, CDR2 YFSETQ. This CDR3 contains 15 residues. This receptor was taken from a human donor in good health. Sequencing used CD4+ T cells from PBMCs. The genes are TRBV5-1 and TRBJ2-3; the match to TRBD2 covers 8 bases. CDR3 DNA: TGCGCCAGCAGCTTCGCGGGGGGTAGCACAGATACGCAGTATTTT. This translates into CASSFAGGSTDTQYF.